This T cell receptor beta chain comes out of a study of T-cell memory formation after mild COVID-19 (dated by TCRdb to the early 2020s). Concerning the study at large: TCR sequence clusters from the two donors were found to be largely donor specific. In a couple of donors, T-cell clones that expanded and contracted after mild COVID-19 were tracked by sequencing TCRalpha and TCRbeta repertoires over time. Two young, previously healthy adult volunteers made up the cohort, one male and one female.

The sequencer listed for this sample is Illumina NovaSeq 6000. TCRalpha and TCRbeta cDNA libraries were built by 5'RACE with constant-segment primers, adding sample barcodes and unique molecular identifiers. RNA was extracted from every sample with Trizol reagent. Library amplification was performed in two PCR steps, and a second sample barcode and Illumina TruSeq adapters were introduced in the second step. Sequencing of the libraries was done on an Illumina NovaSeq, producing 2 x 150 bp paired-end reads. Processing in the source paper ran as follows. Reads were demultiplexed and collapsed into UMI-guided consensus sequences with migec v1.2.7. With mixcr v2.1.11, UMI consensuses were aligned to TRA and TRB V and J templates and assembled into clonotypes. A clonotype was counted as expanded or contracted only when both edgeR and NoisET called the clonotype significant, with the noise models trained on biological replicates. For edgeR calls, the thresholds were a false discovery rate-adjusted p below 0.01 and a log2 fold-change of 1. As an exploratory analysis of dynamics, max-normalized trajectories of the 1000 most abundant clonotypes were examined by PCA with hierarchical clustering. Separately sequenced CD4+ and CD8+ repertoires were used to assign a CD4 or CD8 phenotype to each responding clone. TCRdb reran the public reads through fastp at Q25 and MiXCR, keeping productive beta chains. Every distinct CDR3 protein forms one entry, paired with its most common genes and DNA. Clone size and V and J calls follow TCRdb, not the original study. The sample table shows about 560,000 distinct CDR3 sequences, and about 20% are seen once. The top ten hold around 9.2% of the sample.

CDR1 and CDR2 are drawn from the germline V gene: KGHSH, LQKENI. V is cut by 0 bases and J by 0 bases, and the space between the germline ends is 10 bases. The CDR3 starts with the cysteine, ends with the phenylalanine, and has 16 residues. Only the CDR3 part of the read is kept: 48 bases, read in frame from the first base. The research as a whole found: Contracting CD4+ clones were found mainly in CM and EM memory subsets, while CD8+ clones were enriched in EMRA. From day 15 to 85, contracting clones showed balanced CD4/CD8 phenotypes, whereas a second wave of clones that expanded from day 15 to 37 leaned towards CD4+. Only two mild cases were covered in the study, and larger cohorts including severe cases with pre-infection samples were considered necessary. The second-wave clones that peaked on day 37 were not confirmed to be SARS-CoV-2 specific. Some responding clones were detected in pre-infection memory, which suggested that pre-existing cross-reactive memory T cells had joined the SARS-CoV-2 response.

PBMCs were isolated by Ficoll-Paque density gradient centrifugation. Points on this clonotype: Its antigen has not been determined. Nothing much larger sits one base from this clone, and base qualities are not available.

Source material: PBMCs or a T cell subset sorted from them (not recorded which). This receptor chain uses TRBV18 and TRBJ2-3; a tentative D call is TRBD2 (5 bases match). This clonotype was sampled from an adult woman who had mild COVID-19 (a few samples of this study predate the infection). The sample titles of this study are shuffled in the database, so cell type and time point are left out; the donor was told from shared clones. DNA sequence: TGTGCCAGCTCACCACCGAACAGCGGAAGCACAGATACGCAGTATTTT. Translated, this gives CASSPPNSGSTDTQYF.